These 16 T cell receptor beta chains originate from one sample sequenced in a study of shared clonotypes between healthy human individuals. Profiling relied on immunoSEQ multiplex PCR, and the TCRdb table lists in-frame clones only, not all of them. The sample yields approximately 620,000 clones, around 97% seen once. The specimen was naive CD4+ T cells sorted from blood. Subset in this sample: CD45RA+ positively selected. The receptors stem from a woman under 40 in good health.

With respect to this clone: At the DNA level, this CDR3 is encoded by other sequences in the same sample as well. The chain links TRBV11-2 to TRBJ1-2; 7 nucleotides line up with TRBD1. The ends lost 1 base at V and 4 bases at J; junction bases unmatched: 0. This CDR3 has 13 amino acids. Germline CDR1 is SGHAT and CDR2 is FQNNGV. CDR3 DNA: TGTGCCAGCAGCTTAGCAGGGGGCTATGGCTACACCTTC. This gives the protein CASSLAGGYGYTF.

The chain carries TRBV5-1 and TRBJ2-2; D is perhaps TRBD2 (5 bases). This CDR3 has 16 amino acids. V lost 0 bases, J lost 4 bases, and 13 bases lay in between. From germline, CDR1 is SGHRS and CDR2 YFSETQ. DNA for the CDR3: TGCGCCAGCAGCTTGGAACTAGTGGAAAGCACCGGGGAGCTGTTTTTT. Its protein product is CASSLELVESTGELFF.

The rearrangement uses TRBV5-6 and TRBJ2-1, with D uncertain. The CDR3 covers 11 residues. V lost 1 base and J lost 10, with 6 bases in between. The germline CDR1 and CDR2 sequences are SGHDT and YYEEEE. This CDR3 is CASSLWVEQFF. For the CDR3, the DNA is TGTGCCAGCAGCTTGTGGGTGGAGCAGTTCTTC.

The CDR3 spells CAWGEGTDNYGYTF. The DNA of the CDR3 is TGTGCCTGGGGGGAGGGGACGGATAACTATGGCTACACCTTC. The chain links TRBV30 to TRBJ1-2, with D possibly matching TRBD1 (5 bases). CDR1 and CDR2 (germline): GTSNPN, SVGIG (reference sequence). The CDR3 runs 14 residues. Deletions cut 5 bases from V and 1 base from J, with 14 bases between.

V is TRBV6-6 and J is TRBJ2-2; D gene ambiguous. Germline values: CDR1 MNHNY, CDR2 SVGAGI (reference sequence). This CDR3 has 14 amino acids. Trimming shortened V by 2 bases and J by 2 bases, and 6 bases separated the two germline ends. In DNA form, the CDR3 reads TGTGCCAGCAGTTACCTAGAAAACACCGGGGAGCTGTTTTTT. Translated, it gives CASSYLENTGELFF.

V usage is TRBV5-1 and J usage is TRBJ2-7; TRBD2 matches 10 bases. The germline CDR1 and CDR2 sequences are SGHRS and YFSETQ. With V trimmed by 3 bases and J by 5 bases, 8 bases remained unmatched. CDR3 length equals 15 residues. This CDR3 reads CASSSQREGLNEQYF. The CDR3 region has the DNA TGCGCCAGCAGCTCACAGCGGGAGGGCCTCAACGAGCAGTACTTC. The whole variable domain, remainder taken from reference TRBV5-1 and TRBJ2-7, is KAGVTQTPRYLIKTRGQQVTLSCSPISGHRSVSWYQQTPGQGLQFLFEYFSETQRNKGNFPGRFSGRQFSNSRSEMNVSTLELGDSALYLCASSSQREGLNEQYFGPGTRLTVT.

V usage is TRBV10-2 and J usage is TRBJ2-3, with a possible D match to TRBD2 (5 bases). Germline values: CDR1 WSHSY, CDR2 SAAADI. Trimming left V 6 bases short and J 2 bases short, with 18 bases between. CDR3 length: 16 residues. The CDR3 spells CASRHTKAAITDTQYF. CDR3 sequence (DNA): TGCGCCAGCAGGCACACTAAAGCGGCCATCACAGATACGCAGTATTTT.

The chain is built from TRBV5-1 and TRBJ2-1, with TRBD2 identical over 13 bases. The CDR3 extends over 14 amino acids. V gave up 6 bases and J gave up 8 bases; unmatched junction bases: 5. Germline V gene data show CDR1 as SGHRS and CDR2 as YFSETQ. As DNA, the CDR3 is TGCGCCAGCACCGGGACTAGCGGGAACGATGAGCAGTTCTTC. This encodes CASTGTSGNDEQFF.

DNA for the CDR3: TGCGCCAGCAGCTTTCTACTAGCGGGAGACTACGAGCAGTACTTC. Amino acid sequence: CASSFLLAGDYEQYF. This chain joins TRBV5-1 and TRBJ2-5; 11 nucleotides align to TRBD2. The J call may be in error: the DNA end matches TRBJ2-7 better. In germline, CDR1 is SGHRS, CDR2 YFSETQ. This CDR3 comprises 15 residues.

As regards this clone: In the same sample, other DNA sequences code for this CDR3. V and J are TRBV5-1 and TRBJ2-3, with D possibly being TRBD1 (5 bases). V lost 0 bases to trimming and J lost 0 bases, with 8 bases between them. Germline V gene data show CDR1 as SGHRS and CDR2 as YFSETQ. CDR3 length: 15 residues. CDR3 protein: CASSLGQGSTDTQYF. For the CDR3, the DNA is TGCGCCAGCAGCTTGGGGCAGGGAAGCACAGATACGCAGTATTTT.

The CDR3 reads CASSLTGQGHYNEQFF. The DNA for the CDR3 is TGTGCCAGCAGCTTAACAGGACAGGGGCATTACAATGAGCAGTTCTTC. This chain joins TRBV7-6 and TRBJ2-1; 9 nucleotides agree with TRBD1. There are 16 residues in the CDR3. CDR1 and CDR2 from the germline V gene are SGHVS and FNYEAQ. Trimming cost V 2 bases and J 4 bases; bases outside gene matches: 6.

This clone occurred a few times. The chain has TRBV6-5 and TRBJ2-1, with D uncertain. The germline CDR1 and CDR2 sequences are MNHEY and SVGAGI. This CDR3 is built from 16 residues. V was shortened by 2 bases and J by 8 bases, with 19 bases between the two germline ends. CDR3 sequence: CASSYVTTPPIYEQFF. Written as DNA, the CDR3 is TGTGCCAGCAGTTACGTTACAACCCCTCCCATCTATGAGCAGTTCTTC.

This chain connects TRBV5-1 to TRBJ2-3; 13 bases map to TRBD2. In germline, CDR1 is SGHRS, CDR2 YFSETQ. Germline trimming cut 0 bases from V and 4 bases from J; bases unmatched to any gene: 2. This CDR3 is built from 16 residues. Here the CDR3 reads CASSLALAGGADTQYF. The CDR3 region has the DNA TGCGCCAGCAGCTTGGCACTAGCGGGAGGGGCAGATACGCAGTATTTT.

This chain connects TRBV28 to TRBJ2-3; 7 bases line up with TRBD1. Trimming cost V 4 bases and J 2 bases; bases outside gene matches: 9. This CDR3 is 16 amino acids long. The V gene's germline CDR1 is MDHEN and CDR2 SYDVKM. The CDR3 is CASSSQSGQLTDTQYF. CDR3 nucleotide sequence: TGTGCCAGCAGTTCTCAATCGGGACAGCTCACAGATACGCAGTATTTT.

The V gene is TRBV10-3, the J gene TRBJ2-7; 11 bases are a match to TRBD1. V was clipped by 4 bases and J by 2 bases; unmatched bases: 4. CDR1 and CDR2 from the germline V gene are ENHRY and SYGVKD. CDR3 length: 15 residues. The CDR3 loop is CAISVGTGGTYEQYF. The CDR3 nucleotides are TGTGCCATCAGTGTTGGGACAGGGGGAACCTACGAGCAGTACTTC.

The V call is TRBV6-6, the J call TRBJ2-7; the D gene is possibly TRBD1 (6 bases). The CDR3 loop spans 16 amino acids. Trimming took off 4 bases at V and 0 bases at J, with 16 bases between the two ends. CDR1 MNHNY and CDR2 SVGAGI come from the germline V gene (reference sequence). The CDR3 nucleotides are TGTGCCAGCAGTTTCACCGGACAGCTCAGCTCCTACGAGCAGTACTTC. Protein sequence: CASSFTGQLSSYEQYF.